The TCR beta chain described here comes from a study of shared clonotypes between healthy human individuals. Whole-study findings and limits: Four donors showed sharing of roughly 5% of naive CD4 clonotypes. Only blood was sampled, and tissue TCR repertoires likely differ from blood ones.

Sequencing used immunoSEQ multiplex PCR; TCRdb keeps in-frame clones, though not all of them. Among about 690,000 clones listed, 80% to 95% were seen once. This clone was detected only once. Its specificity is not known. The sequence derives from a man aged 18 to 30 in good health. Some clones in this sample may be carry-over from other donors' samples. Source material: memory CD8+ T cells from PBMCs. Subset here: CD45RO+ cells pooled with CCR7-negative TemRA cells.

The CDR3 DNA follows: TGTGCCAGCAGCCTCGGGAGCGCGGGGGGTACCCAGTACTTC. Translation: CASSLGSAGGTQYF. The chain employs TRBV7-6 and TRBJ2-5; 8 bases are shared with TRBD2. Germline V gives CDR1 SGHVS, CDR2 FNYEAQ. J lost 8 bases, V lost 5 bases, and 10 bases had no gene match. This CDR3 contains 14 residues.